The clone carrying this TCR beta chain was observed a few times. TCRdb recomputed calls from the 5' RACE reads with MiXCR, one row per CDR3 protein. The table includes about 450,000 distinct CDR3 sequences, 20% to 30% detected once. This CDR3 has 17 residues. Trimming took 1 base from V and 0 from J; bases not matched to a gene: 7. Germline assignment: CDR1 SGHAT and CDR2 FQNNGV. This record comes from a study of T-cell memory formation after mild COVID-19. This rearrangement joins TRBV11-2 to TRBJ2-7; 9 nucleotides match TRBD2. The origin of this receptor is an adult woman who had mild COVID-19 (a few samples of this study predate the infection). Cell type and time point are not known. The sequencing input was PBMCs or a T cell subset sorted from them (not recorded which). The CDR3 coding sequence is TGTGCCAGCAGCTTAGGGACTAGCGTTTTCGGCTCCTACGAGCAGTACTTC. As protein: CASSLGTSVFGSYEQYF.